What follows describes a single T cell receptor beta chain. Deletions cut 2 bases from V and 0 bases from J, with 7 bases between. Germline V gene lookup returns CDR1 SGHRS and CDR2 YFSETQ. The CDR3 is 14 residues long. From the RT-PCR reads, TCRdb called clonotypes with MiXCR, one entry per CDR3 protein. The sample shows about 680,000 distinct CDR3 sequences, over 12% of them seen only once. The receptor was isolated from a female donor in good health, serving as a healthy control. The chain employs TRBV5-1 and TRBJ2-3, with D hard to call. The sequencing input was memory CD4+ T cells from blood. CDR3 coding DNA: TGCGCCAGCAGCTTCGAGAGGAGCACAGATACGCAGTATTTT. Translation gives CASSFERSTDTQYF.